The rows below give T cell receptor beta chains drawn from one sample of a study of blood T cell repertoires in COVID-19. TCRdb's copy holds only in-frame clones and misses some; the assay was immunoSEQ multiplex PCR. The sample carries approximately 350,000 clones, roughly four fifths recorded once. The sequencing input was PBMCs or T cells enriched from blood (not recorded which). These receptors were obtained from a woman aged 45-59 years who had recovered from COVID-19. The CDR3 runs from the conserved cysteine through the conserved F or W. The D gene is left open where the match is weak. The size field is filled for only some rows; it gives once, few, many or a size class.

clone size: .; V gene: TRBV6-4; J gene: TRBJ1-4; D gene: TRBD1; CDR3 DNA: TGTGCCAGCACGTCAGCTAGACAGGGAAGCGAAAAACTGTTTTTT; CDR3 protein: CASTSARQGSEKLFF
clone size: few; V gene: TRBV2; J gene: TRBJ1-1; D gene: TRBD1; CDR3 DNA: TGTGCCAGCAGTGGGGGACTGGGACAGGGGAAGGCGAACACTGAAGCTTTCTTT; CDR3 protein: CASSGGLGQGKANTEAFF
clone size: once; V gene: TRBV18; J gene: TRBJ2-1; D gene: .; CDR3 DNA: TGTGCCAGCTCACCACCCTTGGTTACGTCGAGATCCCCGGATGAGCAGTTCTTC; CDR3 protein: CASSPPLVTSRSPDEQFF
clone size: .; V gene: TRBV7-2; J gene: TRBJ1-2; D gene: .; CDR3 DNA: TGTGCCAGCAGCCCAACACGATCCGGGGGCTACACCTTC; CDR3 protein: CASSPTRSGGYTF
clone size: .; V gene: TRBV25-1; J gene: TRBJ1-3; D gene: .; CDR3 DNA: TGTGCCAGCAGTGAAAGGTTCGGACAGTCAGGAAACACCATATATTTT; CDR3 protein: CASSERFGQSGNTIYF
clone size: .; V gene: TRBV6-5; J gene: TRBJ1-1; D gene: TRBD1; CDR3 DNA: TGTGCCAGCAGTTACCCCGGGACAGGGGCTTTCTTT; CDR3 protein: CASSYPGTGAFF
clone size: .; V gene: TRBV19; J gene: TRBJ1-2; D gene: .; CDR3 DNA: TGTGCCAGTAGTATAGATGGGTGGGAGTTCTATGGCTACACCTTC; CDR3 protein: CASSIDGWEFYGYTF
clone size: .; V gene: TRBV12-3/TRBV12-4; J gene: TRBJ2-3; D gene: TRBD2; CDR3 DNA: TGTGCCAGCAGACTAGCGGGAACTGATACGCAGTATTTT; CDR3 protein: CASRLAGTDTQYF
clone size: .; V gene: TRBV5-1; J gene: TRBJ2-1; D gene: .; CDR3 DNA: TGCGCCAGCAGCCTCTCCTACAATGAGCAGTTCTTC; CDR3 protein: CASSLSYNEQFF
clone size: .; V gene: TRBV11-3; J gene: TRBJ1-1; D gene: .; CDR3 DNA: TGTGCCAGCAGCTTACAGGCTGAAGCTTTCTTT; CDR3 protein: CASSLQAEAFF
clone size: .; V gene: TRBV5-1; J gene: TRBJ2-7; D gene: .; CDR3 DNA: TGCGCCAGCAGCTTGGGGGAGAACAGGGTCAGCGAGCAGTACTTC; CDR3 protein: CASSLGENRVSEQYF
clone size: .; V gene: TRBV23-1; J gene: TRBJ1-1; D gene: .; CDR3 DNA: TGCGCCCTCACACCGCGGGTGAACACTGAAGCTTTCTTT; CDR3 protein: CALTPRVNTEAFF
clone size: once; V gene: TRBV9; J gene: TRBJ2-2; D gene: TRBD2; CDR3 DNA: TGTGCCAGCAGCGTTTCCAGCGGGAGTGCCACCGGGGAGCTGTTTTTT; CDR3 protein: CASSVSSGSATGELFF
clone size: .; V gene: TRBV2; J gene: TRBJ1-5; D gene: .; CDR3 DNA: TGTGCCAGCAGCGCGTATGAACACGGGGGAAATCAGCCCCAGCATTTT; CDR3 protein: CASSAYEHGGNQPQHF
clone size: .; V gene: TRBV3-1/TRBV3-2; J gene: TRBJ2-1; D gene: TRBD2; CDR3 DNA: TGTGCCAGCAGCCAGGGGGGGAGCGGGAGTAATGAGCAGTTCTTC; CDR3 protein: CASSQGGSGSNEQFF
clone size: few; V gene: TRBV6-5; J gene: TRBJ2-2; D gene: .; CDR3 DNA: TGTGCCAGCAGTTACTCGACCGGGATCGGGGAGCTGTTTTTT; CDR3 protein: CASSYSTGIGELFF